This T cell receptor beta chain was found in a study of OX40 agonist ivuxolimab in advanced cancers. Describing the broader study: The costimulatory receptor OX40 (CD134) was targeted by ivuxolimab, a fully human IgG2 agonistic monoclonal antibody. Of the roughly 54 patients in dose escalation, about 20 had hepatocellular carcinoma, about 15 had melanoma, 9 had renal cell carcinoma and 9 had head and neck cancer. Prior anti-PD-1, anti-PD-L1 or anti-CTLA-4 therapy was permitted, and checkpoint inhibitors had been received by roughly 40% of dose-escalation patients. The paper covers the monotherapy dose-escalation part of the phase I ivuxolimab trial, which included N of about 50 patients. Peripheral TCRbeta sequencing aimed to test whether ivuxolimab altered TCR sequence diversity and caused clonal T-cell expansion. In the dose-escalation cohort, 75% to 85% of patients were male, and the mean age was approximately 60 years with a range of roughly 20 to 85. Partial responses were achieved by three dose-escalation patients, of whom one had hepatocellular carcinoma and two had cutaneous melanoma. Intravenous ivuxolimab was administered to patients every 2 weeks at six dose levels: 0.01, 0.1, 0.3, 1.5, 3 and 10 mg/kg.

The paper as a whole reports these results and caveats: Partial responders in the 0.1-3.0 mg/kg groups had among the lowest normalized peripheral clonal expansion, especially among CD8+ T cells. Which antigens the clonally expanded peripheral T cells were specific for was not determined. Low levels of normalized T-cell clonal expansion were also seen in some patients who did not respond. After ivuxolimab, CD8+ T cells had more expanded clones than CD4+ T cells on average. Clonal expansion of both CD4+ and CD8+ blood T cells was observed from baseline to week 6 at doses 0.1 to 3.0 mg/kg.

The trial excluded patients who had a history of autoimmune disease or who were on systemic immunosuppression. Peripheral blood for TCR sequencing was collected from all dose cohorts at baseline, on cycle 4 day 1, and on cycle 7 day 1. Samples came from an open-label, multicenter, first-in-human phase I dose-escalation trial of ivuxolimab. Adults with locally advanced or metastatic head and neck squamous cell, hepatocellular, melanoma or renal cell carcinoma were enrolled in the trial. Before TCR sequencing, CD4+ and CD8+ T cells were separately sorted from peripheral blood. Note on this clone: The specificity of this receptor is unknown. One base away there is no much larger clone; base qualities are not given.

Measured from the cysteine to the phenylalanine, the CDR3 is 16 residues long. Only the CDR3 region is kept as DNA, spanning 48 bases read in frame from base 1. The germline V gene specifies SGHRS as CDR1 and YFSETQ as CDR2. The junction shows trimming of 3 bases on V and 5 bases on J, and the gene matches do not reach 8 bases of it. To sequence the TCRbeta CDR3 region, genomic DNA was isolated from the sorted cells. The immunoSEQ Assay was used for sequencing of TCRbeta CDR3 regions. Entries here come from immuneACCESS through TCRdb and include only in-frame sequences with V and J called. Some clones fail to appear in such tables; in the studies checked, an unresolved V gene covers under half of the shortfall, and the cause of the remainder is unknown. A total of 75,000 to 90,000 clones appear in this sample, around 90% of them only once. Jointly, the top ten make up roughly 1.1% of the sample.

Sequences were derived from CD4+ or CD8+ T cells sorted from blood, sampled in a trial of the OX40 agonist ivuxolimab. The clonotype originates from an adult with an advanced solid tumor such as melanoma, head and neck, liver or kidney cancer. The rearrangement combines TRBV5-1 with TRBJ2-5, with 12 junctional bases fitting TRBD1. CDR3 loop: CASSWRGDRGPETQYF. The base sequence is TGCGCCAGCAGCTGGCGGGGGGACAGGGGGCCGGAGACCCAGTACTTC.